Shown below are 23 T cell receptor beta chains from a single sample sequenced in a study of blood T cell repertoires in COVID-19. Generated by immunoSEQ multiplex PCR, the TCRdb table keeps only in-frame clones and is missing some. The table records about 480,000 clones, 89% of them present only once. What was sequenced was peripheral blood. Receptors originate from a young man with COVID-19, enrolled during active disease.

J is TRBJ2-7 and V is TRBV12-5; the D is unclear. CDR3 length: 22 amino acids. Trimming removed 7 bases at V and 2 bases at J, with 39 bases between. Germline V CDR1 and CDR2: LGHNT, FRNRAP. The CDR3 bases are TGTGCTAGTGCCCACTTGCCCCTCCTTTCCGGGTCCCCGGTTATCGTGCCCTACGAGCAGTACTTC. It specifies CASAHLPLLSGSPVIVPYEQYF.

The chain couples TRBV19 to TRBJ1-1, with 10 bases aligning to TRBD1. Germline V gene lookup returns CDR1 LNHDA and CDR2 SQIVND (reference sequence). The CDR3 consists of 16 residues. V shed 7 bases and J 4 bases; nucleotides not matched to a gene: 12. The CDR3 DNA follows: TGTGCCAGTATCCAATCGGGACAGGGGTGGTCCACTGAAGCTTTCTTT. As protein: CASIQSGQGWSTEAFF.

This chain links TRBV2 with TRBJ2-5; no clear D gene. This CDR3 spans 14 amino acids. Trimming took off 3 bases at V and 4 bases at J, with 12 bases between the two ends. CDR1 and CDR2 from the germline V gene are SNHLY and FYNNEI. The CDR3 reads CASSDILRSETQYF. DNA of the CDR3: TGTGCCAGCAGTGATATCCTGAGGTCAGAGACCCAGTACTTC.

This rearrangement joins TRBV6-1 to TRBJ2-1, with D possibly TRBD2 on 6 matching bases. V was cut by 4 bases and J by 3 bases, with 10 bases left in between. Germline V gives CDR1 MNHNS, CDR2 SASEGT. CDR3 size: 14 residues. CDR3 in amino acids: CASSGGLHYNEQFF. For the CDR3, the DNA is TGTGCCAGCAGTGGGGGACTCCACTACAATGAGCAGTTCTTC.

The chain uses TRBV20-1 and TRBJ1-2; D is uncertain. The V end lost 3 bases, the J end lost 4 bases, and 15 bases lay between the germline ends. The CDR3 covers 14 residues. Germline V gene sequence: CDR1 DFQATT, CDR2 SNEGSKA (reference sequence). CDR3 region: CSASRAVEVYGYTF. CDR3 sequence (DNA): TGCAGTGCTAGTAGGGCTGTGGAGGTCTATGGCTACACCTTC.

In this sample, this clone turned up once. The chain is built from TRBV5-1 and TRBJ1-1, with a weak D call TRBD1 (6 bases). CDR1 and CDR2 (germline): SGHRS, YFSETQ. This CDR3 region has 15 residues. The V end was cut by 0 bases, the J end by 4 bases, with 13 bases between. The DNA of the CDR3 is TGCGCCAGCAGCTTGGGGACAGAAGGGAGCACTGAAGCTTTCTTT. It codes for CASSLGTEGSTEAFF.

This clone has at least ten counts. The chain uses TRBV7-9 and TRBJ2-3; maybe TRBD2 (5 bases). V lost 2 bases to trimming and J lost 6 bases, with 15 bases between them. CDR1 and CDR2 from the germline V gene are SEHNR and FQNEAQ (reference sequence). The CDR3 totals 15 residues. The CDR3 DNA is TGTGCCAGCAGCTTATTTCCGGGGATAAAGGATACGCAGTATTTT. Encoded protein: CASSLFPGIKDTQYF.

The V call is TRBV18, the J call TRBJ2-5, with 7 bases matching TRBD1. The ends lost 1 base at V and 5 bases at J; junction bases unmatched: 4. The CDR3 loop spans 14 amino acids. The germline V gene has CDR1 KGHSH and CDR2 LQKENI. In DNA, the CDR3 is TGTGCCAGCTCACCACAGGGGGCGCGGGAGACCCAGTACTTC. This translates into CASSPQGARETQYF.

The rearrangement joins TRBV11-2 to TRBJ2-3; 16 bases map to TRBD2. The CDR3 is made up of 19 amino acids. J gave up 3 bases and V 1 base, and 7 bases lay outside the gene matches. Germline V gene data show CDR1 as SGHAT and CDR2 as FQNNGV. The CDR3, as DNA: TGTGCCAGCAGCTTAGGCCGGGGACTAGCGGGAGGGCCGACAGATACGCAGTATTTT. Translation: CASSLGRGLAGGPTDTQYF. The entire variable domain, with the rest obtained from reference TRBV11-2 and TRBJ2-3, is as follows: EAGVAQSPRYKIIEKRQSVAFWCNPISGHATLYWYQQILGQGPKLLIQFQNNGVVDDSQLPKDRFSAERLKGVDSTLKIQPAKLEDSAVYLCASSLGRGLAGGPTDTQYFGPGTRLTVL.

The chain has TRBV24-1 and TRBJ2-7; TRBD1 agrees at 9 bases. Germline CDR1 is KGHDR and CDR2 is SFDVKD. This CDR3 spans 15 amino acids. V was pared by 9 bases and J by 0 bases, with 8 bases of the junction left unmatched. Here the CDR3 reads CATWGADRGSYEQYF. As DNA, the CDR3 is TGTGCCACCTGGGGGGCGGACAGGGGCTCCTACGAGCAGTACTTC.

The count of this clone is one. The rearrangement links TRBV7-9 to TRBJ2-3; D is possibly TRBD1 (5 bases). Germline CDR1 reads SEHNR; CDR2 reads FQNEAQ (reference sequence). V lost 5 bases to trimming and J lost 3 bases, with 15 bases between them. The CDR3 contains 15 residues. The CDR3 DNA is TGTGCCAGCAGCCCAACCCTTCGACAGACAGATACGCAGTATTTT. Translated: CASSPTLRQTDTQYF.

V gene TRBV7-9 combines with J gene TRBJ1-2; unclear D gene. The CDR3 loop spans 14 amino acids. Between the trimmed V and J ends, which lost 0 bases and 4 bases, there was a span of 9 bases. Germline assignment: CDR1 SEHNR and CDR2 FQNEAQ (reference sequence). The CDR3 DNA follows: TGTGCCAGCAGCTTAGCCCAGGCGACCTATGGCTACACCTTC. Its protein is CASSLAQATYGYTF.

The rearrangement uses TRBV6-4 and TRBJ2-2; 8 nucleotides line up with TRBD2. The V and J ends lost 6 bases and 10 bases, in that order; junction bases with no gene match: 10. Germline CDR1 MRHNA, CDR2 SNTAGT. The CDR3 consists of 14 residues. The CDR3 protein is CASSPTSEGSELFF. As DNA, the CDR3 is TGTGCCAGCAGCCCGACTAGCGAGGGCTCGGAGCTGTTTTTT.

J is TRBJ1-3 and V is TRBV18; D is unresolved. CDR3 length equals 16 residues. Germline CDR1 reads KGHSH; CDR2 reads LQKENI. V was cut by 3 bases and J by 3 bases, with 15 bases left in between. The CDR3 protein is CASSPEVRQIGNTIYF. CDR3 in DNA: TGTGCCAGCTCACCCGAGGTCCGTCAGATTGGAAACACCATATATTTT.

The rearrangement joins TRBV6-5 to TRBJ2-7, with 7 bases that match TRBD1. This CDR3 contains 13 residues. CDR1 MNHEY and CDR2 SVGAGI come from the germline V gene. The V segment lost 6 bases and the J segment 2 bases; nucleotides outside the gene matches: 4. The DNA of the CDR3 is TGTGCCAGCAGGGGGACAGATACCTACGAGCAGTACTTC. It yields the protein CASRGTDTYEQYF.

This chain uses TRBV25-1 with TRBJ2-1; TRBD2 agrees at 10 bases. CDR1 is MGHDK, CDR2 SYGVNS, per germline. V shed 2 bases and J 9 bases; nucleotides not matched to a gene: 7. This CDR3 has 15 amino acids. CDR3 coding DNA: TGTGCCAGCAGTGAAGGCCTAGCGGGAGCCGTTGAGCAGTTCTTC. This gives the protein CASSEGLAGAVEQFF.

In its sample, this clone was seen a few times. The gene calls are TRBV18 and TRBJ1-2; TRBD1 agrees at 11 bases. This CDR3 comprises 14 residues. V trimming: 3 bases; J trimming: 4 bases; junction bases outside the gene matches: 1. The germline CDR1 and CDR2 sequences are KGHSH and LQKENI. CDR3 nucleotide sequence: TGTGCCAGCTCACCGGGACAGGGGGGCTATGGCTACACCTTC. Its translation: CASSPGQGGYGYTF.

The V gene is TRBV3-1 (or the pseudogene TRBV3-2), the J gene TRBJ1-2; weak D call: TRBD1 (5 bases). V was pared by 1 base and J by 8 bases, with 14 bases between. Per the germline V gene, CDR1 is LGHDT and CDR2 is YNNKEL (reference sequence). This CDR3 contains 14 residues. CDR3 amino acids: CASSQGQTLFGYTF. CDR3 bases: TGTGCCAGCAGCCAAGGACAGACCCTCTTCGGCTACACCTTC.

The chain links TRBV4-1 to TRBJ2-1; 11 positions agree with TRBD2. Germline V gene data show CDR1 as MGHRA and CDR2 as YSYEKL. The CDR3 contains 18 residues. V lost 1 base, J lost 0 bases, and 5 bases stayed unmatched. DNA of the CDR3: TGCGCCAGCAGCCAAGTCCTAGCGGGGGGCTACTCCTACAATGAGCAGTTCTTC. Translated: CASSQVLAGGYSYNEQFF.

The chain combines TRBV18 with TRBJ1-1, with TRBD1 as a possible D gene (5 bases). The germline gives CDR1 KGHSH, CDR2 LQKENI. Deletions cut 3 bases from V and 4 bases from J, with 15 bases between. The CDR3 runs 15 residues. The DNA for the CDR3 is TGTGCCAGCTCACCGGGTGGGATCGGGGGCACTGAAGCTTTCTTT. As protein: CASSPGGIGGTEAFF.

The chain couples TRBV29-1 to TRBJ2-5; TRBD1 agrees at 8 bases. The germline V gene encodes CDR1 SQVTM and CDR2 ANQGSEA. This CDR3 contains 12 residues. V shed 6 bases, J shed 4 bases, and the junction held 4 bases outside the gene matches. In DNA form, the CDR3 reads TGCAGCGTGGCGGACAGGGTAGAGACCCAGTACTTC. Translation: CSVADRVETQYF.

This sequence joins TRBV6-5 and TRBJ1-2; 8 nucleotides line up with TRBD1. Germline V gene lookup returns CDR1 MNHEY and CDR2 SVGAGI. The V gene end was trimmed by 2 bases and the J gene end by 8 bases; junction bases not matched to a gene: 7. The CDR3 extends over 14 amino acids. This CDR3 reads CASSYTQGARGYTF. CDR3 in DNA: TGTGCCAGCAGTTACACCCAGGGGGCCAGGGGCTACACCTTC.

V usage is TRBV5-1 and J usage is TRBJ2-2; 8 nucleotides align to TRBD2. Trimming removed 4 bases from V and 6 bases from J; junction bases left unmatched: 11. The CDR3 loop spans 16 amino acids. Per germline, CDR1 SGHRS and CDR2 YFSETQ. The CDR3 coding sequence is TGCGCCAGCAGCCGCATCGGCGGGAGGCCGGCCGGGGAGCTGTTTTTT. This encodes CASSRIGGRPAGELFF. Full variable domain (missing parts from reference TRBV5-1 and TRBJ2-2): KAGVTQTPRYLIKTRGQQVTLSCSPISGHRSVSWYQQTPGQGLQFLFEYFSETQRNKGNFPGRFSGRQFSNSRSEMNVSTLELGDSALYLCASSRIGGRPAGELFFGEGSRLTVL.